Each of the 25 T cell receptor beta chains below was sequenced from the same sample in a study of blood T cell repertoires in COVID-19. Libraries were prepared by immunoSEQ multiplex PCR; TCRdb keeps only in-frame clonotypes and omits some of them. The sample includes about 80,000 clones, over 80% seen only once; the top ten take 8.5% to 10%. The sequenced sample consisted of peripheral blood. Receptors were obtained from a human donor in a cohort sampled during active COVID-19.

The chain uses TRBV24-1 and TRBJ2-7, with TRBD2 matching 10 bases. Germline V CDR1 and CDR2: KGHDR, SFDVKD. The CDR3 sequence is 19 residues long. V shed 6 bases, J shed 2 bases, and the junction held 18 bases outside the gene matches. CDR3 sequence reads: CATSHNPTLRAGGAYEQYF. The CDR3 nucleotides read TGTGCCACCAGTCACAACCCCACACTACGAGCGGGGGGGGCCTACGAGCAGTACTTC.

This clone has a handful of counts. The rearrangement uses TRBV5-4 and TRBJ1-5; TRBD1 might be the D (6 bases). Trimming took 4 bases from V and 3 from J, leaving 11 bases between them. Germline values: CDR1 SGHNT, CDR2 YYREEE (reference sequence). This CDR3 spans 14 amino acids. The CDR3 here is CASSEGGVNQPQHF. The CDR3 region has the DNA TGTGCCAGCAGCGAAGGGGGGGTCAATCAGCCCCAGCATTTT.

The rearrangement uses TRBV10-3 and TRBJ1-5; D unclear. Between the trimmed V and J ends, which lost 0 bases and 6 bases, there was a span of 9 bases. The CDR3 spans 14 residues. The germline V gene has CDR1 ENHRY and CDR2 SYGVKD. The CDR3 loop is CAISESAGSQPQHF. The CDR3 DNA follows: TGTGCCATCAGTGAGTCAGCAGGCTCTCAGCCCCAGCATTTT.

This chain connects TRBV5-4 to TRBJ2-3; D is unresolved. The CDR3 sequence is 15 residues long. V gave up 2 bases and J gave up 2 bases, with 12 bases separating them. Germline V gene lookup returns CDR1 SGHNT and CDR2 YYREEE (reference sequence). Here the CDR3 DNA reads TGTGCCAGCAGCTTATCCGGAGCTTACACAGATACGCAGTATTTT. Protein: CASSLSGAYTDTQYF.

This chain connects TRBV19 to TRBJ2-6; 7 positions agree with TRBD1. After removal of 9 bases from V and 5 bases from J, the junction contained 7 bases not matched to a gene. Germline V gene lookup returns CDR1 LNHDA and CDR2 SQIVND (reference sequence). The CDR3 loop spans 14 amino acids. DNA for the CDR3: TGTGCCAGCCACGCACAGGGGCGGGCCAACGTCCTGACTTTC. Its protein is CASHAQGRANVLTF.

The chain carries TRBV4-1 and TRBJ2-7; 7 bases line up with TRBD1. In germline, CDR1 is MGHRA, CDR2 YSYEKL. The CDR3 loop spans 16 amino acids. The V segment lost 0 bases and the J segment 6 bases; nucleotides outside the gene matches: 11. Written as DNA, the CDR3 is TGCGCCAGCAGCCAAGATGCGCAGGGGGTTTATGGCGAGCAGTACTTC. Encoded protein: CASSQDAQGVYGEQYF.

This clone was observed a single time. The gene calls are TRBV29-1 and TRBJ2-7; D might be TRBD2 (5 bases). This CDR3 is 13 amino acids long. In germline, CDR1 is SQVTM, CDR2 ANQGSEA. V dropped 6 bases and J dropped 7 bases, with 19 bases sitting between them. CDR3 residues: CSVGSSLSGEQYF. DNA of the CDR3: TGCAGCGTAGGGTCCTCCCTCTCGGGGGAGCAGTACTTC.

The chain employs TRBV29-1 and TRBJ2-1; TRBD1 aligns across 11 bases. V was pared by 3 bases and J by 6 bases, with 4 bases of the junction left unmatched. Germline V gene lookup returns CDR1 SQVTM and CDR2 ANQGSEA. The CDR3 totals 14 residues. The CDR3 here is CSVETGTGGNEQFF. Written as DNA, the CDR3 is TGCAGCGTTGAGACCGGGACAGGGGGCAATGAGCAGTTCTTC.

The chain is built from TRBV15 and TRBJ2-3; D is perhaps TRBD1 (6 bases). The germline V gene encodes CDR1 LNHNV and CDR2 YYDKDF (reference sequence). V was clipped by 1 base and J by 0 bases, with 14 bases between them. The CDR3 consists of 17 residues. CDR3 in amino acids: CATSRGMDSLSTDTQYF. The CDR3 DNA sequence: TGTGCCACCAGCAGAGGTATGGACAGCCTCAGCACAGATACGCAGTATTTT.

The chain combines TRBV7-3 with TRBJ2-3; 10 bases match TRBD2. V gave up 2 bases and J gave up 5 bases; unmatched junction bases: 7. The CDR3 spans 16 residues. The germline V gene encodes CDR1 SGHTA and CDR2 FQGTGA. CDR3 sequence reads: CASSLDSGRARDTQYF. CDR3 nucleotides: TGTGCCAGCAGCTTAGACAGCGGGAGGGCCAGAGATACGCAGTATTTT.

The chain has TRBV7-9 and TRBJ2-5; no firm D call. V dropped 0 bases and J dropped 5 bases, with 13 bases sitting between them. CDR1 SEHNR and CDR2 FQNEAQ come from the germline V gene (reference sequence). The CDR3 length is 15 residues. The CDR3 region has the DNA TGTGCCAGCAGCTTAGCGCTTGATAGTTGGGAGACCCAGTACTTC. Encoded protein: CASSLALDSWETQYF.

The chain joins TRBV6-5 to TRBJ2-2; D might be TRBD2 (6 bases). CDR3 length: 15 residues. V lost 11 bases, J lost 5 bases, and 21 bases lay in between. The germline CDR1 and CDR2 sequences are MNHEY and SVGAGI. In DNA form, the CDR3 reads TGTGCCTGCTATAGACCAGGCGGAGGGACCGGGGAGCTGTTTTTT. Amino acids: CACYRPGGGTGELFF.

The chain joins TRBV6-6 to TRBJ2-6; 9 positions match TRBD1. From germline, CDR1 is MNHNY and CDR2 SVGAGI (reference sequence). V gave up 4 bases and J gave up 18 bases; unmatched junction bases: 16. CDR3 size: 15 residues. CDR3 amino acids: CASSSEQGAFISSTF. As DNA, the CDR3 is TGTGCCAGCAGTTCCGAACAGGGGGCCTTTATATCCTCGACTTTC.

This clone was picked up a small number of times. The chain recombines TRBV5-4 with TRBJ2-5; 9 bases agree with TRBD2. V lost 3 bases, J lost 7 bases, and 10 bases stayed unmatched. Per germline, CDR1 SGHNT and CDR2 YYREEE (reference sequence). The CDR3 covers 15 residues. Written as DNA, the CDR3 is TGTGCCAGCAGCTCTAGCGGGACGCTTTCGGGGACCCAGTACTTC. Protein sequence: CASSSSGTLSGTQYF.

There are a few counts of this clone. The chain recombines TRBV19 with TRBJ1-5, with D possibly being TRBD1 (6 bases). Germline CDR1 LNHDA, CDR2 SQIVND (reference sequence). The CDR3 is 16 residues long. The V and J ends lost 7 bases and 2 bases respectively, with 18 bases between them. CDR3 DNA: TGTGCCAGTACCCGGGGTTCGGGACAAGGCAATCAGCCCCAGCATTTT. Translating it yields CASTRGSGQGNQPQHF.

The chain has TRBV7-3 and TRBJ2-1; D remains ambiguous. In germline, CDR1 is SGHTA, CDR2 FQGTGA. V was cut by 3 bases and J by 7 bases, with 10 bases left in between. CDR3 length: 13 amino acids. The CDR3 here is CASSLIDGNEQFF. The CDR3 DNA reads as TGTGCCAGCAGCTTGATTGACGGGAATGAGCAGTTCTTC.

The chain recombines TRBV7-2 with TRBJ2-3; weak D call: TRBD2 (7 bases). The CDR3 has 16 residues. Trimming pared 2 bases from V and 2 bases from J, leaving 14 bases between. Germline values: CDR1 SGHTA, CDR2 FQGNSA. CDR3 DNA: TGTGCCAGCAGCTTATGGGGCGGGGGCACCACAGATACGCAGTATTTT. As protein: CASSLWGGGTTDTQYF. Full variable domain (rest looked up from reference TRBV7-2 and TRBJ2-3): GAGVSQSPSNKVTEKGKDVELRCDPISGHTALYWYRQSLGQGLEFLIYFQGNSAPDKSGLPSDRFSAERTGGSVSTLTIQRTQQEDSAVYLCASSLWGGGTTDTQYFGPGTRLTVL.

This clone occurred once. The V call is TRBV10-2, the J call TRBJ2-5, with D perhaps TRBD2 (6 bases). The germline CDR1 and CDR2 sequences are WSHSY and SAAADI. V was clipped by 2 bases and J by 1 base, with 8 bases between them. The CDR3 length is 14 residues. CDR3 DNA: TGCGCCAGCAGTGAGACGGGAGTCCAAGAGACCCAGTACTTC. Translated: CASSETGVQETQYF.

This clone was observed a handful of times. In DNA, the CDR3 is TGCGCCAGCAGGCTAGCGGGGGGCCAAAATGAGCAGTTCTTC. It specifies CASRLAGGQNEQFF. The chain joins TRBV5-1 to TRBJ2-1; 11 bases map to TRBD2. Germline V gene lookup returns CDR1 SGHRS and CDR2 YFSETQ. This CDR3 is built from 14 residues. Losses at the gene ends were 5 bases for V and 7 bases for J; bases not matched to a gene: 5.

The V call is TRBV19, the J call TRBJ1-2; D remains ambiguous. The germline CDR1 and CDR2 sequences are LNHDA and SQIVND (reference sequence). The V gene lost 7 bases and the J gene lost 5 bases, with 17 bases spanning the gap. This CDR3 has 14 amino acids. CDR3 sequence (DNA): TGTGCCAGTACCAAGACTGGATCTCCTTATGGCTACACCTTC. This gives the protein CASTKTGSPYGYTF.

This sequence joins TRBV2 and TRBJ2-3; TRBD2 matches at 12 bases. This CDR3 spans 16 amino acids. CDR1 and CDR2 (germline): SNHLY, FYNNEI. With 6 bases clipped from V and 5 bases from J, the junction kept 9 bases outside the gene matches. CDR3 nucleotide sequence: TGTGCCAGCAGAGACTCGACTAGCGGGAGACAAGATACGCAGTATTTT. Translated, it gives CASRDSTSGRQDTQYF.

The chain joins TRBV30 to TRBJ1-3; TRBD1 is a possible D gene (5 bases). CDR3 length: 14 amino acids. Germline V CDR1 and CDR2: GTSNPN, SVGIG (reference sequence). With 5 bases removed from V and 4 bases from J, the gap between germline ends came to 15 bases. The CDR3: CAWSFGGTGNTIYF. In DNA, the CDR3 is TGTGCCTGGTCGTTCGGGGGAACCGGAAACACCATATATTTT.

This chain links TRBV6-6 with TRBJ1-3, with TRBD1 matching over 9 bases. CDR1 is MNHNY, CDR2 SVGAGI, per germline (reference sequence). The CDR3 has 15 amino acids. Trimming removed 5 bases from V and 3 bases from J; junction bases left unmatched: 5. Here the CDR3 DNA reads TGTGCCAGCAGTCCAATGGACAGGGGTGGAAACACCATATATTTT. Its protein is CASSPMDRGGNTIYF.

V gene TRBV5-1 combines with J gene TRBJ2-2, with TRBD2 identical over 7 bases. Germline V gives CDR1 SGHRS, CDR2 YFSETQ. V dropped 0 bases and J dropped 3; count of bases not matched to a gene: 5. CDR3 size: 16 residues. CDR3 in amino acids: CASSLEGTTYTGELFF. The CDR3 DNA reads TGCGCCAGCAGCTTGGAAGGGACTACCTACACCGGGGAGCTGTTTTTT. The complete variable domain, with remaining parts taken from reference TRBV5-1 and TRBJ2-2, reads KAGVTQTPRYLIKTRGQQVTLSCSPISGHRSVSWYQQTPGQGLQFLFEYFSETQRNKGNFPGRFSGRQFSNSRSEMNVSTLELGDSALYLCASSLEGTTYTGELFFGEGSRLTVL.

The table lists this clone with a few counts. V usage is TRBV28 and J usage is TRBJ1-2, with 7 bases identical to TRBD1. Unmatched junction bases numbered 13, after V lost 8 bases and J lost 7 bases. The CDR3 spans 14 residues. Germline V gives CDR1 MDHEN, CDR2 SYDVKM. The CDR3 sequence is CASLVRGDPRGYTF. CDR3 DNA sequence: TGTGCCAGCCTTGTCAGGGGGGACCCGCGTGGCTACACCTTC.